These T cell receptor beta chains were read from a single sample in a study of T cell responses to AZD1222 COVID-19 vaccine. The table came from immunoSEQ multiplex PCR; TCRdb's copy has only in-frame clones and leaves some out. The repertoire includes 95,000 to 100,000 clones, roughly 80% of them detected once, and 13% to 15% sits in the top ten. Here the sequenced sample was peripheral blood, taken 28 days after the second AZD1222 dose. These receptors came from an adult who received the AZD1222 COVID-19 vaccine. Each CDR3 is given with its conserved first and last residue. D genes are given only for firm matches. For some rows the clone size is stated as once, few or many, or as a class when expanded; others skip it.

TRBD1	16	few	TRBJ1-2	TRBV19	TGTGCCAGTAGAGGGGACAGGGGGCGAGCGGGGTATGGCTACACCTTC	CASRGDRGRAGYGYTF
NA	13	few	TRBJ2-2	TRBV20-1	TGCAGTGCTAGTACCGGGCCCACCGGGGAGCTGTTTTTT	CSASTGPTGELFF
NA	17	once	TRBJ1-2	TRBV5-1	TGCGCCAGCACCACGAATCCGCAAGGGGTTCGGTCCTATGGCTACACCTTC	CASTTNPQGVRSYGYTF
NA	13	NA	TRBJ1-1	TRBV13	TGTGCCAGCAGCTTACCTCAGTTGGCTGAAGCTTTCTTT	CASSLPQLAEAFF
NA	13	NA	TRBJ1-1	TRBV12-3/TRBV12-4	TGTGCCAGCACCTACAGGGTGAACACTGAAGCTTTCTTT	CASTYRVNTEAFF
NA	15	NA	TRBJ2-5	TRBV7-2	TGTGCCAGCAGCTTAGTGGTAGCGGTTCAAGAGACCCAGTACTTC	CASSLVVAVQETQYF
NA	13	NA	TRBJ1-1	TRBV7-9	TGTGCCAGCAGCCCAGACCTGGGCACTGAAGCTTTCTTT	CASSPDLGTEAFF
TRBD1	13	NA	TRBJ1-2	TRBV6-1	TGTGCCAGCAGCATACAGGGGGACTATGGCTACACCTTC	CASSIQGDYGYTF
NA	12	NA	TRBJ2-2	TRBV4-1	TGCGCCAGCAGCCAAAACACCGGGGAGCTGTTTTTT	CASSQNTGELFF
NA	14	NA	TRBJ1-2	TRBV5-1	TGCGCCAGCAGCTTGGGCGACAGCAACTATGGCTACACCTTC	CASSLGDSNYGYTF
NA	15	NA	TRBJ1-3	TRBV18	TGTGCCAGCACCCCATCGGGGATCTCTGGAAACACCATATATTTT	CASTPSGISGNTIYF
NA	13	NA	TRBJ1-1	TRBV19	TGTGCCAGTAGGTTTCGGGGGGACACTGAAGCTTTCTTT	CASRFRGDTEAFF
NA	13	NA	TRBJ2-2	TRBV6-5	TGTGCCAGCCAATCCGGGAGAACGGGGGAGCTGTTTTTT	CASQSGRTGELFF
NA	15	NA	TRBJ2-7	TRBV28	TGTGCCAGCAGTTTACATCAGAGAGGGTCCCACGAGCAGTACTTC	CASSLHQRGSHEQYF
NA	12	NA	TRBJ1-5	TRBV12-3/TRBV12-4	TGTGCCAGCAGAAGGGGACTTCAGCCCCAGCATTTT	CASRRGLQPQHF
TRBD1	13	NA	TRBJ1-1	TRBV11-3	TGTGCCAGCAGCTTGGGCTTGACAGGGCGAGCTTTCTTT	CASSLGLTGRAFF
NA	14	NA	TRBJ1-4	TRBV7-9	TGTGCCAGCAGCCCCGGGGGGCTGGTAGAAAAACTGTTTTTT	CASSPGGLVEKLFF
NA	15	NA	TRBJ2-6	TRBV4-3	TGCGCCAGCAGCCAAGGTTACTCTGGGGCCAACGTCCTGACTTTC	CASSQGYSGANVLTF
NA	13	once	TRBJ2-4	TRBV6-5	TGTGCCAGCAGGGAGGACGTAGCAAACATTCAGTACTTC	CASREDVANIQYF
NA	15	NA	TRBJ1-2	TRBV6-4	TGTGCCAGCAGTGTACAAGCAGGGGTTAACTATGGCTACACCTTC	CASSVQAGVNYGYTF
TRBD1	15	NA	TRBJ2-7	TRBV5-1	TGCGCCAGCAGCCGGGGACAGGGGACTTTGTACGAGCAGTACTTC	CASSRGQGTLYEQYF
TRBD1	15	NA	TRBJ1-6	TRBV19	TGTGCCAGTAGTGCGAGGACAGGGGCCAATTCACCCCTCCACTTT	CASSARTGANSPLHF
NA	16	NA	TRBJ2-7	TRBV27	TGTGCCAGCAGTTTAACCTTTCGGCAGGGCGCCTACGAGCAGTACTTC	CASSLTFRQGAYEQYF
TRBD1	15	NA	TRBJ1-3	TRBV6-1	TGTGCCAGCAGTGAACGTGGGACAGGGGGAAACACCATATATTTT	CASSERGTGGNTIYF
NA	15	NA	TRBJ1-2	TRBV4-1	TGCGCCAGCAGCCAACCGGACAGTCGGAACTATGGCTACACCTTC	CASSQPDSRNYGYTF
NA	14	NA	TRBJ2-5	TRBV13	TGTGCCAGCAGCCAAGACAGACTACAAGAGACCCAGTACTTC	CASSQDRLQETQYF
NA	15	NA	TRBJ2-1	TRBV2	TGTGCCAGCAGTGAAGGGGGTAAGGAGACGAATGAGCAGTTCTTC	CASSEGGKETNEQFF
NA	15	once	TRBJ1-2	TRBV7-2	TGTGCCAGCAGGGGAGGGAGGGGCAGGGGCTATGGCTACACCTTC	CASRGGRGRGYGYTF
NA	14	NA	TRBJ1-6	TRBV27	TGTGCCAGCAGTCCCCTAGGGGGGAATTCACCCCTCCACTTT	CASSPLGGNSPLHF
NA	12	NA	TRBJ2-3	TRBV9	TGTGCCAGCAGCTTGGGAGGAGATACGCAGTATTTT	CASSLGGDTQYF
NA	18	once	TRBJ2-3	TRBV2	TGTGCCAGCAGTGGGGGGGGCGGTTTCGGAGGCCGCACAGATACGCAGTATTTT	CASSGGGGFGGRTDTQYF
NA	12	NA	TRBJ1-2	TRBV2	TGTGCCAGCAGTCCCGCTAACTATGGCTACACCTTC	CASSPANYGYTF
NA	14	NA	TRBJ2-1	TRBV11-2	TGTGCCAGCAGCTTAGTCCGGGTTAGGCCGGAGCAGTTCTTC	CASSLVRVRPEQFF
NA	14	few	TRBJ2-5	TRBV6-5	TGTGCCAGCAGCTGGGGGGAGTACCAAGAGACCCAGTACTTC	CASSWGEYQETQYF
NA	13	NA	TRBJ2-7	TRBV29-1	TGCAGCGTTGTTGGCAGGGCCTCCTACGAGCAGTACTTC	CSVVGRASYEQYF
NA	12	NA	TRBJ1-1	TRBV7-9	TGTGCCAGCAGCCCTGGATTCACTGAAGCTTTCTTT	CASSPGFTEAFF
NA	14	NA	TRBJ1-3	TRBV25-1	TGTGCCAGCAGTACAGGCCCCTCTGGAAACACCATATATTTT	CASSTGPSGNTIYF
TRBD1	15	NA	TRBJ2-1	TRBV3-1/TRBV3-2	TGTGCCAGCAGCCAAGACCGGGACAGGGTAAATGAGCAGTTCTTC	CASSQDRDRVNEQFF
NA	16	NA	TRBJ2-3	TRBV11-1	TGTGCCAGCAGCTTAGCGGCGGGACTCATCACAGATACGCAGTATTTT	CASSLAAGLITDTQYF
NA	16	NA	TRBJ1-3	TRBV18	TGTGCCAGCTCACCAGACCCCCCAGGCTCGGGAAACACCATATATTTT	CASSPDPPGSGNTIYF